These T cell receptor beta chains were read from a single sample in a study of human T cells and chemical hapten exposure. A single record per CDR3 protein comes from TCRdb applying MiXCR to the RACE reads. Of 150,000 to 200,000 distinct CDR3 sequences in the sample, around 30% were seen once. The sample here was whole blood, taken in connection with sensitization to the hapten diphenylcyclopropenone (DPC). These receptors originate from a woman in her thirties with alopecia areata. Some clones in this sample may be carry-over from other donors' samples. Each CDR3 is given with its conserved first and last residue. The D gene is left open where the match is weak. For some rows the clone size is stated as once, few or many, or as a class when expanded; others skip it.

D gene	V gene	clone size	J gene	CDR3 DNA	CDR3 protein
NA	TRBV20-1	once	TRBJ1-1	TGCAGTGCCGACACCCCGATCAACACTGAAGCTTTCTTT	CSADTPINTEAFF
TRBD2	TRBV10-2	NA	TRBJ2-2	TGCGCCAGCAGTGAGGAACTAGCGGGAGTACCTAACACCGGGGAGCTGTTTTTT	CASSEELAGVPNTGELFF
NA	TRBV20-1	NA	TRBJ2-5	TGCAGTGCTAGAGATCTCGGGACCCAAGAGACCCAGTACTTC	CSARDLGTQETQYF
NA	TRBV28	NA	TRBJ1-5	TGTGCCAGCAGTAATGGACGGGTAGGGCAGCCCCAGCATTTT	CASSNGRVGQPQHF
NA	TRBV21-1	NA	TRBJ2-1	TGTGCCAGCAGCATTCTGGGCTCCAAGGGGCTAAGCTCCTACAATGAGCAGTTCTTC	CASSILGSKGLSSYNEQFF
TRBD1	TRBV20-1	few	TRBJ1-2	TGCAGTGCTAGAGGAAGCGAAGGACAGGGGACCTATGGCTACACCTTC	CSARGSEGQGTYGYTF
TRBD1	TRBV25-1	few	TRBJ2-7	TGTGCCAGCAGTGCCACCGGGACAGGGGGCAAGTACTTC	CASSATGTGGKYF
NA	TRBV6-2/TRBV6-3	few	TRBJ2-2	TGTGCCAGCAGTGTTGGGGCCATTGACACCGGGGAGCTGTTTTTT	CASSVGAIDTGELFF
TRBD1	TRBV20-1	few	TRBJ1-6	TGCAGTGCCAGGGACAGGGGTCTCAATTCACCCCTCCACTTT	CSARDRGLNSPLHF
TRBD1	TRBV7-9	many	TRBJ1-5	TGTGCCAGCAGCTTAGGGACAGGGGATCAGCCCCAGCATTTT	CASSLGTGDQPQHF
NA	TRBV20-1	NA	TRBJ1-5	TGCAGTGCTAGAGGTTTGAGCAATCAGCCCCAGCATTTT	CSARGLSNQPQHF
TRBD2	TRBV9	few	TRBJ2-7	TGTGCCAGCAGCGTAGCTACGGGAGGACGGGGCGAGCAGTACTTC	CASSVATGGRGEQYF
NA	TRBV6-2/TRBV6-3	many	TRBJ1-1	TGTGCCAGCAGCCAGGGCACTGAAGCTTTCTTT	CASSQGTEAFF
NA	TRBV28	few	TRBJ2-5	TGTGCCAGCAGTTTAGCGACCGGGTACCAGTACTTC	CASSLATGYQYF
TRBD1	TRBV28	few	TRBJ1-2	TGTGCCAGCAGTACCGGGACAGATAACTATGGCTACACCTTC	CASSTGTDNYGYTF
NA	TRBV11-2	few	TRBJ2-2	TGTGCCAGCAGGCTTCGCCCTGCTGGCGGCGGGGAGCTGTTTTTT	CASRLRPAGGGELFF
NA	TRBV5-5	few	TRBJ1-4	TGTGCCAGCAGCTTGGCGATAGGGGGATGGCCCCGGGAAGAAAAACTGTTTTTT	CASSLAIGGWPREEKLFF
NA	TRBV10-3	NA	TRBJ1-2	TGTGCCATCAGTCAGGGTGCGGGAAACTATGGCTACACCTTC	CAISQGAGNYGYTF
NA	TRBV29-1	NA	TRBJ1-1	TGCAGCGTTGTGGCGGTGGCCGGCACTGAAGCTTTCTTT	CSVVAVAGTEAFF
NA	TRBV25-1	NA	TRBJ1-2	TGTGCCAGCAGTGGACCCGGGACGTTCTCTGGCTACACCTTC	CASSGPGTFSGYTF
TRBD2	TRBV10-2	NA	TRBJ2-3	TGCGCCAGCAAAATTCTAGCGGCCACAGATACGCAGTATTTT	CASKILAATDTQYF
NA	TRBV6-5	few	TRBJ1-5	TGTGCCAGCAGTTACCTCCCGACAGGCCGCAATCAGCCCCAGCATTTT	CASSYLPTGRNQPQHF
NA	TRBV7-6	NA	TRBJ1-1	TGTGCCAGCAGCCCCGATGCTTCCGCGAACACTGAAGCTTTCTTT	CASSPDASANTEAFF